This T cell receptor (beta chain) was identified in a study of shared clonotypes between healthy human individuals. Study-wide background: Serving as donors were a couple of women and a few men, whose ages spanned 18 to 49.

A deep-level run was used for the assay. Measured with immunoSEQ multiplex PCR; TCRdb has only the in-frame clones, and not every one. The sample includes a few million clones, approximately 95% of them seen just once. This receptor was taken from a man aged 18-30 years in good health. Some clones in this sample may be carry-over from other donors' samples. Material: naive CD4+ T cells from PBMCs. Sample subset: CD45RA+ positively selected.

This CDR3 is CASSVPGRGNTIYF. The DNA of the CDR3 is TGTGCCAGCAGCGTCCCGGGACGGGGAAACACCATATATTTT. The V and J genes are TRBV28 and TRBJ1-3, with D possibly being TRBD1 (5 bases). The CDR3 is made up of 14 amino acids. The ends were cut back, 6 bases at V and 4 bases at J, with 13 bases in the middle. Germline lookup yields CDR1 MDHEN and CDR2 SYDVKM.